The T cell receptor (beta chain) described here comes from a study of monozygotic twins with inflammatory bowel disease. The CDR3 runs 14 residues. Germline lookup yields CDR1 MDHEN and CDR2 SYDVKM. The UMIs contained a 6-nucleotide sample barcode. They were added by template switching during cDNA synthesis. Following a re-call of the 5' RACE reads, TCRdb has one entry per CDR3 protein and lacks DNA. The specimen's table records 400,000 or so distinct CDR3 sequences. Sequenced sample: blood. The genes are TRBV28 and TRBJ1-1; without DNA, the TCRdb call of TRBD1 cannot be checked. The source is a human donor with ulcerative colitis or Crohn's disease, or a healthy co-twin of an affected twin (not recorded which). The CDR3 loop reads CASSFRSPTGGAFF.